The clone carrying this T cell receptor (beta chain) was observed once. The CDR3 is made up of 13 amino acids. Trimming at V came to 2 bases and at J to 7 bases, leaving 1 base not matched to a gene. Germline values: CDR1 LNHDA, CDR2 SQIVND (reference sequence). The entry originates in a study of blood T cell repertoires in COVID-19. As for the study in general: Some COVID-19 samples were acute and others convalescent; all came from the United States, Italy and Spain. PBMCs, B-cell-depleted T cells, or T cells were the source of the cDNA or gDNA that made up the material.

In the study's own analysis: Nucleated cell number was recorded as an estimate derived from reference gene primer amplification. The table came from immunoSEQ multiplex PCR; TCRdb's copy has only in-frame clones and leaves some out. V and J calls and clone size follow that table, whereas D and trimming were derived from the DNA. Among 80,000 to 130,000 clones listed, 80% to 95% were seen once. The chain uses TRBV19 and TRBJ2-1; 8 bases are shared with TRBD1. The origin of this receptor is a man between 70 and 80 years old with acute or convalescent COVID-19. Source material: peripheral blood. The CDR3, as DNA: TGTGCCAGTAGTATACAGGGGGCGAATGAGCAGTTCTTC. As protein: CASSIQGANEQFF.